These 27 T cell receptor beta chains originate from one sample sequenced in a study of response to subunit inactivated influenza vaccine. TCRdb ran MiXCR on the RT-PCR reads and lists one entry per CDR3 protein. Of some 850,000 distinct CDR3 sequences listed, about 18% are singletons. The sequencing used PBMCs from blood, collected 5 days after vaccination. The source of these receptors is a man in his fifties who received an inactivated influenza vaccine.

This clonotype has at least ten counts. This chain's CDR3 is CASSLGFSGGNEQFF. CDR3 in DNA: TGTGCCAGCAGCTTAGGGTTTAGCGGGGGAAATGAGCAGTTCTTC. This rearrangement joins TRBV7-2 to TRBJ2-1, with 9 positions matching TRBD2. This CDR3 contains 15 residues. From germline, CDR1 is SGHTA and CDR2 FQGNSA. The V gene end was trimmed by 1 base and the J gene end by 7 bases; junction bases not matched to a gene: 5.

This clonotype was observed a handful of times. The rearrangement joins TRBV28 to TRBJ2-7; 7 nucleotides align to TRBD1. The V segment lost 6 bases and the J segment 0 bases; nucleotides outside the gene matches: 5. The germline gives CDR1 MDHEN, CDR2 SYDVKM. There are 14 residues in the CDR3. CDR3 bases: TGTGCCAGCAGATCGGGACAGAGCTCCTACGAGCAGTACTTC. Its protein product is CASRSGQSSYEQYF.

V gene TRBV5-6 combines with J gene TRBJ2-7, with no clear D. CDR1 is SGHDT, CDR2 YYEEEE, per germline. The length of the CDR3 is 14 residues. V lost 3 bases to trimming and J lost 2 bases, with 12 bases between them. The CDR3, as DNA: TGTGCCAGCAGCTCAACGACGAGGACCTACGAGCAGTACTTC. Its protein product is CASSSTTRTYEQYF.

This clonotype was seen at least ten times. V usage is TRBV5-1 and J usage is TRBJ2-3, with 8 bases identical to TRBD2. The CDR3 has 15 residues. Germline V CDR1 and CDR2: SGHRS, YFSETQ. Trimming removed 3 bases from V and 4 bases from J; junction bases left unmatched: 7. CDR3 region: CASSSAGVLADTQYF. The CDR3 nucleotides are TGCGCCAGCAGCTCAGCGGGGGTTCTCGCAGATACGCAGTATTTT.

The chain recombines TRBV6-1 with TRBJ2-1, with 8 nucleotides matching TRBD1. This CDR3 has 15 amino acids. J lost 5 bases, V lost 6 bases, and 9 bases had no gene match. Looked up from germline, CDR1 is MNHNS and CDR2 is SASEGT. The CDR3 coding sequence is TGTGCCAGCAGCCCCGGGACAGGCAAACACAATGAGCAGTTCTTC. Residues: CASSPGTGKHNEQFF.

This clonotype was seen more than once but under ten times. This chain uses TRBV4-1 with TRBJ2-7, with a possible D match to TRBD1 (5 bases). Per germline, CDR1 MGHRA and CDR2 YSYEKL. This CDR3 contains 15 residues. V was cut by 0 bases and J by 3 bases, with 12 bases left in between. CDR3 region: CASSQDRVLDYEQYF. The CDR3 DNA reads TGCGCCAGCAGCCAAGACAGGGTATTGGACTACGAGCAGTACTTC.

This clonotype was seen ten or more times. The chain links TRBV20-1 to TRBJ1-1; D is unclear. Germline lookup yields CDR1 DFQATT and CDR2 SNEGSKA (reference sequence). Trimming removed 5 bases at V and 0 bases at J, with 7 bases between. The CDR3 length is 12 residues. The DNA for the CDR3 is TGCAGTGCTCGGCGGATGAACACTGAAGCTTTCTTT. Amino acid sequence: CSARRMNTEAFF.

There are a few counts of this clonotype. V gene TRBV5-1 combines with J gene TRBJ2-1; 8 positions agree with TRBD1. The CDR3 has 19 amino acids. Per the germline V gene, CDR1 is SGHRS and CDR2 is YFSETQ. The ends lost 0 bases at V and 2 bases at J; junction bases unmatched: 13. The CDR3 region is CASSLGRTGTRGTYNEQFF. CDR3 nucleotides: TGCGCCAGCAGCTTGGGTCGGACAGGGACCAGAGGAACCTACAATGAGCAGTTCTTC.

The chain couples TRBV28 to TRBJ2-5; 8 positions match TRBD1. From germline, CDR1 is MDHEN and CDR2 SYDVKM. This CDR3 contains 16 residues. Germline trimming cut 4 bases from V and 5 bases from J; bases unmatched to any gene: 12. The CDR3 DNA sequence: TGTGCCAGCAGTTACCGGACAGGGTCTGGCGGCGAGACCCAGTACTTC. It translates to CASSYRTGSGGETQYF.

The chain uses TRBV12-3 or TRBV12-4 and TRBJ2-3, with a weak D call TRBD1 (6 bases). CDR3 length: 15 amino acids. V lost 5 bases to trimming and J lost 3 bases, with 15 bases between them. The CDR3 region is CASSPRTVVTDTQYF. The DNA for the CDR3 is TGTGCCAGCAGTCCTCGGACAGTGGTGACAGATACGCAGTATTTT.

In this sample, this clonotype turned up a few times. The CDR3 sequence is CSVASGTYNEQFF. The DNA for the CDR3 is TGCAGCGTGGCTAGCGGTACCTACAATGAGCAGTTCTTC. This chain uses TRBV29-1 with TRBJ2-1; TRBD2 matches at 7 bases. Trimming took 6 bases from V and 2 from J; bases not matched to a gene: 4. Germline lookup yields CDR1 SQVTM and CDR2 ANQGSEA. This CDR3 spans 13 amino acids.

A few counts support this clonotype. The chain has TRBV6-1 and TRBJ2-5, with D perhaps TRBD1 or TRBD2 (5 bases each). CDR1 is MNHNS, CDR2 SASEGT, per germline. The CDR3 contains 14 residues. V shed 6 bases and J shed 4 bases, with 15 bases lying between them. The CDR3 sequence is CASSRSRGGETQYF. CDR3 DNA: TGTGCCAGCAGCCGTAGTCGGGGCGGAGAGACCCAGTACTTC.

This chain connects TRBV29-1 to TRBJ2-2; D remains unclear. The CDR3 has 13 amino acids. Deletions cut 4 bases from V and 2 bases from J, with 8 bases between. The germline CDR1 and CDR2 sequences are SQVTM and ANQGSEA. The CDR3 DNA reads TGCAGCGTTGTGACCGATAACACCGGGGAGCTGTTTTTT. Protein sequence: CSVVTDNTGELFF.

This clonotype was detected many times. The CDR3 sequence: CASSLRTGTTEAFF. CDR3 DNA: TGTGCCAGCAGCCTCAGGACAGGGACCACTGAAGCTTTCTTT. The gene calls are TRBV27 and TRBJ1-1; 8 bases map to TRBD1. The germline CDR1 and CDR2 sequences are MNHEY and SMNVEV (reference sequence). The length of the CDR3 is 14 residues. V lost 6 bases to trimming and J lost 4 bases; unmatched junction nucleotides: 7.

At least ten counts were recorded for this clonotype. The chain links TRBV10-3 to TRBJ1-5; D call uncertain. The CDR3 loop spans 13 amino acids. Looked up from germline, CDR1 is ENHRY and CDR2 is SYGVKD. Trimming took off 8 bases at V and 7 bases at J, with 15 bases between the two ends. In nucleotides, the CDR3 is TGTGCCATCCGGGCCGTACATGGACAGCCCCAGCATTTT. This gives the protein CAIRAVHGQPQHF.

The CDR3 nucleotides read TGTGCCAGCAGCCTCCTTGGGGGCAGTACCAGGGAAGGCGTTTTAGATACGCAGTATTTT. Amino acid sequence: CASSLLGGSTREGVLDTQYF. The chain is built from TRBV12-3 or TRBV12-4 and TRBJ2-3, with TRBD1 as a possible D gene (6 bases). The CDR3 covers 20 residues. The germline V and J ends were trimmed by 6 bases and 5 bases, with 33 bases remaining between them.

This rearrangement joins TRBV7-2 to TRBJ1-5; D ambiguous. V lost 5 bases and J lost 5, with 13 bases in between. CDR1 SGHTA and CDR2 FQGNSA come from the germline V gene. CDR3 size: 14 residues. The CDR3 region is CASSPQQQYQPQHF. In DNA, the CDR3 is TGTGCCAGCAGCCCACAACAGCAGTATCAGCCCCAGCATTTT.

This clonotype was counted a few times. The genes are TRBV7-7 and TRBJ2-2, with 10 positions matching TRBD1. V shed 5 bases and J 1 base; nucleotides not matched to a gene: 4. This CDR3 is 16 amino acids long. CDR1 is SSHAT and CDR2 is FNYEAQ in the germline V gene (reference sequence). The CDR3 sequence is CASSERTGGNTGELFF. CDR3 sequence (DNA): TGTGCCAGCAGCGAGAGGACAGGGGGGAACACCGGGGAGCTGTTTTTT.

This clonotype was observed a single time. The chain uses TRBV5-6 and TRBJ1-4; D gene uncertain. The CDR3 contains 14 residues. Deletions cut 6 bases from V and 0 bases from J, with 9 bases between. Germline V gene data show CDR1 as SGHDT and CDR2 as YYEEEE. CDR3 residues: CASTTRATNEKLFF. The CDR3, as DNA: TGTGCCAGCACGACACGGGCAACTAATGAAAAACTGTTTTTT.

This clonotype was recorded a few times. The chain employs TRBV24-1 and TRBJ2-1; 7 bases line up with TRBD1. Germline V lookup: CDR1 KGHDR, CDR2 SFDVKD. V shed 10 bases, J shed 12 bases, and the junction held 14 bases outside the gene matches. The CDR3 length is 13 residues. In DNA form, the CDR3 reads TGTGCCACAGCCACGACAGGGTCCGTATGGCAGTTCTTC. Translated: CATATTGSVWQFF.

This clonotype has more than one count but fewer than ten. The genes are TRBV7-9 and TRBJ1-4; no firm D call. Per the germline V gene, CDR1 is SEHNR and CDR2 is FQNEAQ (reference sequence). This CDR3 comprises 12 residues. The V and J ends lost 6 bases and 4 bases respectively, with 6 bases between them. Here the CDR3 DNA reads TGTGCCAGCAGGCGAAGTAATGAAAAACTGTTTTTT. This gives the protein CASRRSNEKLFF. The full variable domain, rest sourced from reference TRBV7-9 and TRBJ1-4, is DTGVSQNPRHKITKRGQNVTFRCDPISEHNRLYWYRQTLGQGPEFLTYFQNEAQLEKSRLLSDRFSAERPKGSFSTLEIQRTEQGDSAMYLCASRRSNEKLFFGSGTQLSVL.

There are many counts of this clonotype. The V call is TRBV12-3 or TRBV12-4, the J call TRBJ2-1; 8 nucleotides agree with TRBD2. Trimming removed 4 bases from V and 4 bases from J; junction bases left unmatched: 6. This CDR3 spans 15 amino acids. This chain's CDR3 is CASSSAGLGYNEQFF. DNA for the CDR3: TGTGCCAGCAGTTCCGCGGGACTAGGTTACAATGAGCAGTTCTTC.

This clonotype was seen more than once but under ten times. The chain combines TRBV29-1 with TRBJ2-3; no clear D gene. V was cut by 4 bases and J by 6 bases, with 11 bases left in between. The germline V gene has CDR1 SQVTM and CDR2 ANQGSEA. The CDR3 is made up of 12 amino acids. The CDR3 nucleotides read TGCAGCGTTGGATGGGGTAGTGATACGCAGTATTTT. Translation gives CSVGWGSDTQYF.

This chain joins TRBV4-1 and TRBJ2-5; D not resolved. This CDR3 has 14 amino acids. Germline values: CDR1 MGHRA, CDR2 YSYEKL. Trimming took 1 base from V and 1 from J, leaving 7 bases between them. DNA of the CDR3: TGCGCCAGCAGCCAAGTTGCAGTCCAAGAGACCCAGTACTTC. Residues: CASSQVAVQETQYF.

This clonotype was seen a handful of times. The gene calls are TRBV7-9 and TRBJ2-2; possibly TRBD1 for D (5 bases). There are 16 residues in the CDR3. CDR1 is SEHNR and CDR2 is FQNEAQ in the germline V gene (reference sequence). Between the trimmed V and J ends, which lost 7 bases and 1 base, there was a span of 16 bases. In DNA, the CDR3 is TGTGCCAGCACCCCCCCCGTCGGACAGAACACCGGGGAGCTGTTTTTT. Amino acid sequence: CASTPPVGQNTGELFF.

This clonotype has at least ten counts. The chain uses TRBV27 and TRBJ2-1; a possible D gene is TRBD2 (5 bases). The CDR3 extends over 14 amino acids. Trimming took off 2 bases at V and 7 bases at J, with 12 bases between the two ends. Germline lookup yields CDR1 MNHEY and CDR2 SMNVEV (reference sequence). In DNA form, the CDR3 reads TGTGCCAGCAGTTTAGGCGGCGGGTGGAATGAGCAGTTCTTC. It specifies CASSLGGGWNEQFF.

This clonotype was counted between two and nine times. V and J are TRBV20-1 and TRBJ2-1; D not resolved. This CDR3 contains 16 residues. V shed 2 bases and J shed 0 bases, with 14 bases lying between them. Germline-derived CDR1 and CDR2 are DFQATT and SNEGSKA (reference sequence). CDR3 DNA: TGCAGTGCTAGACACACTACGCAGAGCTCCTACAATGAGCAGTTCTTC. It translates to CSARHTTQSSYNEQFF.